Below, one T cell receptor (beta chain) is given with its context. The antigen is unknown. This record comes from a study of T cell repertoires in ileal Crohn's disease. Repertoires were generated with immunoSEQ multiplex PCR, while TCRdb's copy carries only in-frame clones and drops some. The data show 13,000 to 15,000 clones, 70% seen once. After removal of 3 bases from V and 0 bases from J, the junction contained 12 bases not matched to a gene. CDR3 length: 18 residues. From germline, CDR1 is SGHDT and CDR2 YYEEEE. Study-wide results and limits: Compared with CD4 T cells, sorted CD8 cells carried more expanded clones. Compared with non-smokers, active smokers at surgery showed more clonal expansions.

The TCR was taken from an adult with Crohn's disease. This rearrangement joins TRBV5-6 to TRBJ2-1, with TRBD2 identical over 7 bases. The source material was ileal tissue. The CDR3 region is CASSWEGGAPSSYNEQFF. CDR3 nucleotide sequence: TGTGCCAGCAGCTGGGAGGGTGGGGCTCCCAGCTCCTACAATGAGCAGTTCTTC.